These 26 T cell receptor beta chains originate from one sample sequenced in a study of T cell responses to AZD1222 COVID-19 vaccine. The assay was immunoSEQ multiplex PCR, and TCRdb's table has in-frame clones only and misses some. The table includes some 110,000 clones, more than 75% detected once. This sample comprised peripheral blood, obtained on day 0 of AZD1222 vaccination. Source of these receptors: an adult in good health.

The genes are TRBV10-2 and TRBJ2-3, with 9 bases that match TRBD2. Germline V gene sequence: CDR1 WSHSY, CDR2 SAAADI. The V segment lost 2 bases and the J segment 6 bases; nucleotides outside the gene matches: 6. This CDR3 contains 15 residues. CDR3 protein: CASSERRGGLDTQYF. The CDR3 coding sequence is TGCGCCAGCAGTGAGCGGCGGGGGGGCCTTGATACGCAGTATTTT.

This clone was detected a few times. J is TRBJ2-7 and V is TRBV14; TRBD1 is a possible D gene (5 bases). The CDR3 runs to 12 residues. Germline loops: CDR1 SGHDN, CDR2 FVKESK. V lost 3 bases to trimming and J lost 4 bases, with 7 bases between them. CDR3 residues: CASSQSGYEQYF. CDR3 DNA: TGTGCCAGCAGCCAGTCAGGGTACGAGCAGTACTTC.

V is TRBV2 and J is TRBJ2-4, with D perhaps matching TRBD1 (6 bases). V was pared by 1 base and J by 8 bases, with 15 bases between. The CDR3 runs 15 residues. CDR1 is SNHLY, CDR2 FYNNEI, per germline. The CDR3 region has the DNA TGTGCCAGCAGTGAAGGGGAACGGCAGGGGCACATTCAGTACTTC. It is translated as CASSEGERQGHIQYF.

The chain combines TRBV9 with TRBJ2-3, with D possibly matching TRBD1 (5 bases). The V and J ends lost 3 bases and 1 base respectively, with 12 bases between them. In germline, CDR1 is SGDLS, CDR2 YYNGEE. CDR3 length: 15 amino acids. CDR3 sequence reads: CASSARSRGTDTQYF. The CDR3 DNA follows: TGTGCCAGCAGCGCTAGGTCCAGGGGCACAGATACGCAGTATTTT.

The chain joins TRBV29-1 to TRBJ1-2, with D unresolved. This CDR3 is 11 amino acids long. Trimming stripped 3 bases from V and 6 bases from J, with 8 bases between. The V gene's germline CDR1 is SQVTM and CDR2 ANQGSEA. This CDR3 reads CSVEVRDGYTF. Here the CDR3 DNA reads TGCAGCGTTGAGGTTAGGGATGGCTACACCTTC.

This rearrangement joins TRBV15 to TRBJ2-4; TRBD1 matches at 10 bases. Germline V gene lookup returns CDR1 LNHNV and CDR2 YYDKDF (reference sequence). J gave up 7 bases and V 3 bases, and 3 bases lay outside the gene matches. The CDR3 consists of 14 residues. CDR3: CATSSKTGGNIQYF. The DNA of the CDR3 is TGTGCCACCAGCAGCAAGACAGGGGGCAACATTCAGTACTTC.

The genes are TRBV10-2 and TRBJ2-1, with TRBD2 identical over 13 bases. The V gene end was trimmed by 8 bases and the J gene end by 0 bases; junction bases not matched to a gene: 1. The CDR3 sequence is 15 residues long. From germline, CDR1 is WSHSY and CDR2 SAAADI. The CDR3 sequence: CASRTSGGSYNEQFF. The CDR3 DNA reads TGCGCCAGCCGGACTAGCGGGGGCTCCTACAATGAGCAGTTCTTC.

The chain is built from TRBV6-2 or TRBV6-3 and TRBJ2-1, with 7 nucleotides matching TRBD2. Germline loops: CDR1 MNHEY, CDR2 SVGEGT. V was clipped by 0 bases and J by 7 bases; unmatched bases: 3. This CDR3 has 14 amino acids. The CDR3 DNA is TGTGCCAGCAGTTACTCTCGGACTAGTAATGAGCAGTTCTTC. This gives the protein CASSYSRTSNEQFF.

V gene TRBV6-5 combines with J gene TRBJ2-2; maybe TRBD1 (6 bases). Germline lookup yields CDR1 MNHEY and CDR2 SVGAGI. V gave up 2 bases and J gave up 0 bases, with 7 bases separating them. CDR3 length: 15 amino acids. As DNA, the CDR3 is TGTGCCAGCAGTTACGGGACACCGAACACCGGGGAGCTGTTTTTT. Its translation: CASSYGTPNTGELFF.

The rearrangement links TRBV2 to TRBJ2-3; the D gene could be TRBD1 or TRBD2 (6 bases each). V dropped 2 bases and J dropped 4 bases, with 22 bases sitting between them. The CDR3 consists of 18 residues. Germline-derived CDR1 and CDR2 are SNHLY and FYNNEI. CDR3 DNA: TGTGCCAGCAGTGAATTCCCTGTGGGGGGCTTGGGTTCAGATACGCAGTATTTT. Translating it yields CASSEFPVGGLGSDTQYF.

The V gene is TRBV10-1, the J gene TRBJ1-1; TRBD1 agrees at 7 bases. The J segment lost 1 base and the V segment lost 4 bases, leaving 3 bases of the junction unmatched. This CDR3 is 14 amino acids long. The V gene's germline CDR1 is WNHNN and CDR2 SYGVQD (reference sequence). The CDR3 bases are TGCGCCAGCAGTGGAGGGACAGCGAACACTGAAGCTTTCTTT. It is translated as CASSGGTANTEAFF.

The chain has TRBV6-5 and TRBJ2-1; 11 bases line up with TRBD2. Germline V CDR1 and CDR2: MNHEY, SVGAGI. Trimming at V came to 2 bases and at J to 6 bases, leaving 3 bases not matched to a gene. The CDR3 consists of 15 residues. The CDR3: CASSYGGLAANEQFF. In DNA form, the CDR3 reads TGTGCCAGCAGTTACGGGGGACTAGCGGCCAATGAGCAGTTCTTC.

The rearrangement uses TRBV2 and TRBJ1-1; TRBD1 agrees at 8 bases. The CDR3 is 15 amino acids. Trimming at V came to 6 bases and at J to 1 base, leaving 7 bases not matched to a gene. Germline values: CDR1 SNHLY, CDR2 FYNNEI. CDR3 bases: TGTGCCAGCAGCAATCCCGGGACAGGGAACACTGAAGCTTTCTTT. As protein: CASSNPGTGNTEAFF.

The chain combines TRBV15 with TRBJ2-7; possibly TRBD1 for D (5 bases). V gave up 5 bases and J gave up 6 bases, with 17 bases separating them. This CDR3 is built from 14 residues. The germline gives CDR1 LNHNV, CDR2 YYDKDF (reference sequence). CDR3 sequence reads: CATSSRNRRLEQYF. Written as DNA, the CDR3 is TGTGCCACCAGCTCTCGGAACAGGCGGCTCGAGCAGTACTTC.

In DNA, the CDR3 is TGTGCCAGCAGCACGCGGACAGGATCTAATTCACCCCTCCACTTT. It translates to CASSTRTGSNSPLHF. This chain uses TRBV7-2 with TRBJ1-6, with 7 bases that match TRBD1. This CDR3 comprises 15 residues. Germline V gives CDR1 SGHTA, CDR2 FQGNSA. J was trimmed by 6 bases and V by 5 bases; bases with no gene match: 7.

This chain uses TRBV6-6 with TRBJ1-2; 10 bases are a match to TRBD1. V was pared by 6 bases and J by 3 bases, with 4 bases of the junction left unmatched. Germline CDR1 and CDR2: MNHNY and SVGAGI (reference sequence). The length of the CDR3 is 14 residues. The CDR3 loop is CASRETGGYYGYTF. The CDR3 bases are TGTGCCAGCAGGGAGACAGGGGGCTACTATGGCTACACCTTC.

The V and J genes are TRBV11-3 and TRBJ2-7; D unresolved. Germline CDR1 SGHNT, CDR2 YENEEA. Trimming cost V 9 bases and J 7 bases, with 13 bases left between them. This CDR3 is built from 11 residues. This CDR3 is CARLLVGEQYF. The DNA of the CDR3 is TGTGCCAGGTTACTCGTCGGGGAGCAGTACTTC.

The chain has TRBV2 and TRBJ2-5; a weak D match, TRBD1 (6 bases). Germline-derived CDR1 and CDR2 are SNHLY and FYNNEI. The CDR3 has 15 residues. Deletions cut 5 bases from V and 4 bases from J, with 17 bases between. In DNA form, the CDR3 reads TGTGCCAGCAGTCCCCAAACAGGGTTGGGAGAGACCCAGTACTTC. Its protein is CASSPQTGLGETQYF. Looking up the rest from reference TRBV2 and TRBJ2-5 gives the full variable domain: EPEVTQTPSHQVTQMGQEVILRCVPISNHLYFYWYRQILGQKVEFLVSFYNNEISEKSEIFDDQFSVERPDGSNFTLKIRSTKLEDSAMYFCASSPQTGLGETQYFGPGTRLLVL.

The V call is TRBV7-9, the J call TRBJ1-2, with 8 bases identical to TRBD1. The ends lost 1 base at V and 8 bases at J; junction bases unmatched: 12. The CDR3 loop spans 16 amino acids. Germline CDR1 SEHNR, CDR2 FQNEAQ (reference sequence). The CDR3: CASSLDRTGRAQGYTF. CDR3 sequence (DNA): TGTGCCAGCAGCTTAGACAGGACAGGGAGAGCGCAGGGCTACACCTTC.

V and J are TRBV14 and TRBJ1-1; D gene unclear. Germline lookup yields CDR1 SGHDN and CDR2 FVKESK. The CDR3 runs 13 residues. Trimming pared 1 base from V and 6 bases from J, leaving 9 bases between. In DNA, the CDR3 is TGTGCCAGCAGCCAAGTTCGGGGAGCTGAAGCTTTCTTT. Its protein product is CASSQVRGAEAFF.

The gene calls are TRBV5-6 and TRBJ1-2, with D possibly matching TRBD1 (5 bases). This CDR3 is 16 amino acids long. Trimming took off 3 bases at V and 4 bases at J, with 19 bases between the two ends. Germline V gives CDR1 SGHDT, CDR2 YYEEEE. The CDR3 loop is CASSSHGGVGGYGYTF. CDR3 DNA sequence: TGTGCCAGCAGCTCCCATGGGGGAGTGGGCGGCTATGGCTACACCTTC. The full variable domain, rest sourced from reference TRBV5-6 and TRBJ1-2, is DAGVTQSPTHLIKTRGQQVTLRCSPKSGHDTVSWYQQALGQGPQFIFQYYEEEERQRGNFPDRFSGHQFPNYSSELNVNALLLGDSALYLCASSSHGGVGGYGYTFGSGTRLTVV.

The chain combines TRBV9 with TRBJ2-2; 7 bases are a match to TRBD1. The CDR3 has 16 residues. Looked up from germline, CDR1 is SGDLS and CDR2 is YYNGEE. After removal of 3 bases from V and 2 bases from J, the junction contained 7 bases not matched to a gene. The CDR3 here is CASSGRQGFNTGELFF. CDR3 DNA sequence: TGTGCCAGCAGCGGAAGACAGGGTTTCAACACCGGGGAGCTGTTTTTT. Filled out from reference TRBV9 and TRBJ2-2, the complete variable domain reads DSGVTQTPKHLITATGQRVTLRCSPRSGDLSVYWYQQSLDQGLQFLIQYYNGEERAKGNILERFSAQQFPDLHSELNLSSLELGDSALYFCASSGRQGFNTGELFFGEGSRLTVL.

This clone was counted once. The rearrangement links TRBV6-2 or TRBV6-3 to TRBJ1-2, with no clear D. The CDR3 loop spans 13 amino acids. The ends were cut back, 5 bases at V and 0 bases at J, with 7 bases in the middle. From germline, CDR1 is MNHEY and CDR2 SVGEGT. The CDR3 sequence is CASSPGANYGYTF. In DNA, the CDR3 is TGTGCCAGCAGTCCCGGGGCTAACTATGGCTACACCTTC.

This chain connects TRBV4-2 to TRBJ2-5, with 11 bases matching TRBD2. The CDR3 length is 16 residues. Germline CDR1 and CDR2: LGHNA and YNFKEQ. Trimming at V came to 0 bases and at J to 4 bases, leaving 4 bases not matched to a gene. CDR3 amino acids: CASSQEVAGGPETQYF. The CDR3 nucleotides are TGTGCCAGCAGCCAAGAGGTAGCGGGGGGGCCAGAGACCCAGTACTTC.

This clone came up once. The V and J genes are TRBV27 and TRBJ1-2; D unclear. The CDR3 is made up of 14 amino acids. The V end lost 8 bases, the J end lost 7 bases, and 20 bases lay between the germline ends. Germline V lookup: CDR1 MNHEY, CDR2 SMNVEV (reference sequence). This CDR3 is CASATLGGVGGYTF. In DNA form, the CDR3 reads TGTGCCAGCGCCACATTAGGTGGTGTGGGTGGCTACACCTTC.

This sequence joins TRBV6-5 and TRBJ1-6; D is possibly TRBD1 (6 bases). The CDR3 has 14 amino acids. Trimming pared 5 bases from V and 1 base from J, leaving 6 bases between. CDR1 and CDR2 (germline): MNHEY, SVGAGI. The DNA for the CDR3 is TGTGCCAGCAGTCAGGGGTCCTATAATTCACCCCTCCACTTT. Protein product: CASSQGSYNSPLHF.